The clone carrying this TCR beta chain was seen only once. These data belong to a study of control samples from healthy donors and cancer patients. With 5 bases clipped from V and 2 bases from J, the junction kept 4 bases outside the gene matches. The CDR3 has 14 residues. Germline values: CDR1 SGHTA, CDR2 FQGTGA. Sequencing used immunoSEQ multiplex PCR; TCRdb keeps in-frame clones, though not all of them. Among approximately 100,000 clones listed, around 89% were seen once. Material for sequencing was PBMCs. The chain combines TRBV7-3 with TRBJ1-1; 8 positions match TRBD1. This receptor was obtained from a man aged 60 to 69 with lung cancer. CDR3 DNA: TGTGCCAGCAGCCCGGACAGGGCAAACACTGAAGCTTTCTTT. Translating gives CASSPDRANTEAFF. The whole variable domain, remainder taken from reference TRBV7-3 and TRBJ1-1, is GAGVSQTPSNKVTEKGKYVELRCDPISGHTALYWYRQSLGQGPEFLIYFQGTGAADDSGLPNDRFFAVRPEGSVSTLKIQRTERGDSAVYLCASSPDRANTEAFFGQGTRLTVV.